Below, one T cell receptor (beta chain) is given with its context. Donors were healthy HIV-negative adults without recent acute infections or vaccinations. The data belong to a study of shared clonotypes between healthy human individuals. The genomic DNA of each subset was split evenly across several immunoSEQ plates. DNA input for the unsorted PBMC replicate PCRs was about 300 ng, 25,000 to 30,000 T cell genomes. Some clones are missing from TCRdb's copy, which holds only in-frame ones; the method was immunoSEQ multiplex PCR. The sample consists of fewer than 550,000 clones, nearly 80% of them appearing once. Germline V gene sequence: CDR1 SGHAT, CDR2 FQNNGV. This CDR3 has 16 amino acids.

The V call is TRBV11-2, the J call TRBJ2-5, with a possible D match to TRBD2 (5 bases). The DNA end is a closer match to TRBJ2-7, so the J assignment may be wrong. This clonotype was obtained from a woman aged 40 to 55 in good health. Some clones in this sample may be carry-over from other donors' samples. Sequencing was done on a sample of PBMCs. The CDR3 is CASSPWRQLDSYEQYF. Written as DNA, the CDR3 is TGTGCCAGCAGCCCATGGCGGCAACTAGACTCCTACGAGCAGTACTTC.